This entry features one T cell receptor (beta chain) sequence. Its antigen is unidentified. CD4+ cells underwent separation, giving CD45RA+ naive and CD45RA-negative memory subsets. The data were produced by immunoSEQ multiplex PCR, yet TCRdb's version contains in-frame clones alone and is incomplete. The repertoire holds some 1,600,000 clones, approximately 98% seen once, with roughly 0.42% in the top ten. The entry originates in a study of shared clonotypes between healthy human individuals. Overall study: CD4 naive and memory got three plates each, CD8 naive two, CD8 memory one.

Findings and limits, study-wide: The diversity represented, both genetic and in exposure history, was limited by few donors. Generally, estimated richness proved larger in naive subsets than it did in memory subsets.

Germline V gene sequence: CDR1 SGHNT, CDR2 YYREEE (reference sequence). Trimming removed 7 bases at V and 1 base at J, with 11 bases between. The CDR3 has 13 residues. J is TRBJ1-1 and V is TRBV5-4; tentative D call: TRBD1 (6 bases). The sample consisted of naive CD4+ T cells sorted from blood. The subset: CD45RA+ positively selected. The clonotype was recovered from a man younger than 45 in good health. CDR3 DNA: TGTGCCAGCGGTTCACAGGGGAACACTGAAGCTTTCTTT. It codes for CASGSQGNTEAFF.